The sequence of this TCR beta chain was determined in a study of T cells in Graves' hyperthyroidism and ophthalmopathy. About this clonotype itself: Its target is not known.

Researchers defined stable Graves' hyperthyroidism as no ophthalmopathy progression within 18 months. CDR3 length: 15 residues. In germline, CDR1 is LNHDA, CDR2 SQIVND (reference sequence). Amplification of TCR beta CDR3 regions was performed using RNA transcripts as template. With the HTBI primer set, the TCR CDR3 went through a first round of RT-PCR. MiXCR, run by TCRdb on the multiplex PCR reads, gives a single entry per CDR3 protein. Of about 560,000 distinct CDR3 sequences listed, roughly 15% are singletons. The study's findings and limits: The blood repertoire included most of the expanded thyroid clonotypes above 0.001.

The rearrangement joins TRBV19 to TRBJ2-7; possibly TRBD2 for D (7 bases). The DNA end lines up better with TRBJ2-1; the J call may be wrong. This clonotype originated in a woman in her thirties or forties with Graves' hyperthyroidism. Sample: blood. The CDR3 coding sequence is TGTGCCAGTAGTATTCAGGTTGGGGGGGGCTACGAGCAGTTCTTC. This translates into CASSIQVGGGYEQFF.